These T cell receptor beta chains were read from a single sample in a study of blood T cell repertoires in COVID-19. Profiling relied on immunoSEQ multiplex PCR, and the TCRdb table lists in-frame clones only, not all of them. The sample shows around 75,000 clones, around 89% of them seen only once. Sequenced: peripheral blood. These receptors originate from a human donor in a cohort sampled during active COVID-19. CDR3s include the opening cysteine and the closing phenylalanine or tryptophan. D genes are given only for firm matches. Clone size is shown for a subset of rows, as once, few, many or a class of expanded clone.

>TRBJ2-2|.|TRBV27|.
TGTGCCAGCAGTTCCCGACAGGTTGTAACCGGGGAGCTGTTTTTT
CASSSRQVVTGELFF
>TRBJ2-3|TRBD2|TRBV5-6|.
TGTGCCAGCAGCTCCAGAAGGACTAGCGGAAGCACAGATACGCAGTATTTT
CASSSRRTSGSTDTQYF
>TRBJ1-3|.|TRBV6-1|once
TGTGCCAGCAGTGAATACGGTCGGGGAGCTTCTGGAAACACCATATATTTT
CASSEYGRGASGNTIYF
>TRBJ1-2|.|TRBV6-5|.
TGTGCCAGCAGTTACGACCCCACAGGGATTGGTGGCTACACCTTC
CASSYDPTGIGGYTF
>TRBJ2-3|.|TRBV28|.
TGTGCCAGCAGTAAACAGGGAGCAGATACGCAGTATTTT
CASSKQGADTQYF
>TRBJ2-7|TRBD2|TRBV3-1/TRBV3-2|.
TGTGCCAGCAGCCAAGGACTCGGGACTAGCAGGTACGAGCAGTACTTC
CASSQGLGTSRYEQYF
>TRBJ1-1|.|TRBV18|.
TGTGCCAGCTCACCCAGTACAGAGAACACTGAAGCTTTCTTT
CASSPSTENTEAFF
>TRBJ1-2|.|TRBV6-2/TRBV6-3|.
TGTGCCAGCAACCCGGGGGGGACCTATGGCTACACCTTC
CASNPGGTYGYTF
>TRBJ1-2|.|TRBV29-1|.
TGCAGCGTTGGGTTGGGCGCTGGATATGGCTACACCTTC
CSVGLGAGYGYTF
>TRBJ1-6|TRBD1|TRBV20-1|.
TGCAGTGCTATTGAGACAGGGGGCCTCAATTCACCCCTCCACTTT
CSAIETGGLNSPLHF
>TRBJ2-2|.|TRBV10-1|.
TGCGCCAGCAGTGACCGTACCGGGACAACCACCGGGGAGCTGTTTTTT
CASSDRTGTTTGELFF
>TRBJ2-2|TRBD1|TRBV5-4|.
TGTGCCAGCAGCTTATCCGGGACAGGGAGTGCCGGGGAGCTGTTTTTT
CASSLSGTGSAGELFF
>TRBJ2-7|TRBD2|TRBV3-1/TRBV3-2|.
TGTGCCAGCAGTGGGACCGGGAGGGTCAACGAGCAGTACTTC
CASSGTGRVNEQYF
>TRBJ2-3|TRBD2|TRBV18|.
TGTGCCAGCTCACGAGCAGCGGGAGTAAGTACAGATACGCAGTATTTT
CASSRAAGVSTDTQYF
>TRBJ1-4|.|TRBV6-5|.
TGTGCCAGTGACACCCGTAATGAAAAACTGTTTTTT
CASDTRNEKLFF
>TRBJ2-1|TRBD2|TRBV11-2|.
TGTGCCAGCAGTACCCGGGCTAGCGGGGACAATGAGCAGTTCTTC
CASSTRASGDNEQFF